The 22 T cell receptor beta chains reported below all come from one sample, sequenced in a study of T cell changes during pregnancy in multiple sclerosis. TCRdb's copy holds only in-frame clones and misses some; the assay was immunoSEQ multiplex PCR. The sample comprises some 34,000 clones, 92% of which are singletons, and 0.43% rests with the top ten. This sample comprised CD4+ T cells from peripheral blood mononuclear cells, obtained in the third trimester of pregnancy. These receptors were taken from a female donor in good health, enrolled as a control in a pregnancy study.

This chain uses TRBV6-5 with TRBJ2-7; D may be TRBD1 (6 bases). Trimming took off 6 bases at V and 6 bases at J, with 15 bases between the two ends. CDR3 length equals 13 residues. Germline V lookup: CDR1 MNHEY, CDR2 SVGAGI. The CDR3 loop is CASRRGHSSEQYF. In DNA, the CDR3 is TGTGCCAGCAGACGGGGACATTCGTCCGAGCAGTACTTC.

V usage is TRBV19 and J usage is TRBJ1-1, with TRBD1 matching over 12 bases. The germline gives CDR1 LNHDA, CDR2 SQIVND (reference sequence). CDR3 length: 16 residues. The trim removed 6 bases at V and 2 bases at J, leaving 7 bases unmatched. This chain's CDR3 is CASRPGTGGRNTEAFF. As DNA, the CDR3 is TGTGCCAGTAGGCCTGGGACAGGGGGCCGCAACACTGAAGCTTTCTTT.

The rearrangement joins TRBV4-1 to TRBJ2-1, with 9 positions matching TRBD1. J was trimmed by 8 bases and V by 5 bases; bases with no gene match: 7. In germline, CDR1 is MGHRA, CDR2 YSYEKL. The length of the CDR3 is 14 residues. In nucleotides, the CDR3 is TGCGCCAGCAGCACGACAGGGGGGCGCGATGAGCAGTTCTTC. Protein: CASSTTGGRDEQFF.

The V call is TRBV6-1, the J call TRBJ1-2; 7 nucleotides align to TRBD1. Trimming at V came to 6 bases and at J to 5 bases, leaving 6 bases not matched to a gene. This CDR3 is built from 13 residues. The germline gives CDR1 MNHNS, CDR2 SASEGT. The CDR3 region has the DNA TGTGCCAGCAGGCCGACAGGGATTTATGGCTACACCTTC. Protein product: CASRPTGIYGYTF.

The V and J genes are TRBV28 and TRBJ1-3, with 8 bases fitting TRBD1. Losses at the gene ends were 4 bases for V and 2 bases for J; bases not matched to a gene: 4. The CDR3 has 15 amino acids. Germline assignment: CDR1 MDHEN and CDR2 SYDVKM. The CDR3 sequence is CASSSTGGAGNTIYF. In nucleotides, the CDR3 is TGTGCCAGCAGTTCAACAGGGGGAGCTGGAAACACCATATATTTT.

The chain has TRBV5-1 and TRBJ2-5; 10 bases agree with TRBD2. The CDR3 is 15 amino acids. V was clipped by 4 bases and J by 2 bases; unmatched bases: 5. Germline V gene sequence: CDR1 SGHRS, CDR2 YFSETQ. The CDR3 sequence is CASSPGLAVQETQYF. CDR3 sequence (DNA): TGCGCCAGCAGCCCAGGACTAGCGGTTCAAGAGACCCAGTACTTC.

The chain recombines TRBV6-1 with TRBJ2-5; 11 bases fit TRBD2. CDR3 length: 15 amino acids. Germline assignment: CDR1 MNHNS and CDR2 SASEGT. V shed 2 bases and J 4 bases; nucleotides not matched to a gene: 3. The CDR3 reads CASSELAGGRETQYF. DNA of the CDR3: TGTGCCAGCAGTGAATTAGCGGGGGGGCGAGAGACCCAGTACTTC.

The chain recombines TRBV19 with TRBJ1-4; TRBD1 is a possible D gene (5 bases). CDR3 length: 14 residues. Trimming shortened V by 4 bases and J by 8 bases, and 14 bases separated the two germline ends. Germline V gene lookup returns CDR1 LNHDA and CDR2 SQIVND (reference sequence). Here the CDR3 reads CASSRAGVREKLFF. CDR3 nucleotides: TGTGCCAGTAGTAGAGCGGGGGTTCGCGAAAAACTGTTTTTT.

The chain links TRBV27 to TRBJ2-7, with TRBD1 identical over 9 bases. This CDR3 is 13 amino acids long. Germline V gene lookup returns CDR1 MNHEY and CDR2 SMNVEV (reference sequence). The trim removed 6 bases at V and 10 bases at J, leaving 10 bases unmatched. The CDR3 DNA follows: TGTGCCAGCAGCCTGACAGGGGGGATTGTTCAGTACTTC. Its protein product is CASSLTGGIVQYF.

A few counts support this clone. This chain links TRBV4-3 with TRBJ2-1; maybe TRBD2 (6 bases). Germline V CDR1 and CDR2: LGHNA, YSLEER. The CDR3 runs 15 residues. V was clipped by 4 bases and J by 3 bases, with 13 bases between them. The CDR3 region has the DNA TGCGCCAGCAGCCCGCGACTAGGGATCTACAATGAGCAGTTCTTC. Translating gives CASSPRLGIYNEQFF.

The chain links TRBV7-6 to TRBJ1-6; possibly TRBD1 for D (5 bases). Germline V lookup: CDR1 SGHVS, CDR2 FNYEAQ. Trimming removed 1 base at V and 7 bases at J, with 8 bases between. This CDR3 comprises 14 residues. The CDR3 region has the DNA TGTGCCAGCAGCTTAGGACAGAGCAATTCACCCCTCCACTTT. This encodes CASSLGQSNSPLHF.

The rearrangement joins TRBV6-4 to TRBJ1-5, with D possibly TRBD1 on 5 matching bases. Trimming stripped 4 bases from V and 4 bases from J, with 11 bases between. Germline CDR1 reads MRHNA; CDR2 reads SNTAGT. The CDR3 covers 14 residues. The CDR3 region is CASSVRDSNQPQHF. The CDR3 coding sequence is TGTGCCAGCAGTGTACGAGACAGTAATCAGCCCCAGCATTTT.

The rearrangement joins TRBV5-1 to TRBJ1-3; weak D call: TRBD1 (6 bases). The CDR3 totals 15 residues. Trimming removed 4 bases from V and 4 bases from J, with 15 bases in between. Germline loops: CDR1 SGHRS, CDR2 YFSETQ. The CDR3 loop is CASSRNGQSGNTIYF. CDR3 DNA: TGCGCCAGCAGCAGAAATGGACAGTCCGGAAACACCATATATTTT.

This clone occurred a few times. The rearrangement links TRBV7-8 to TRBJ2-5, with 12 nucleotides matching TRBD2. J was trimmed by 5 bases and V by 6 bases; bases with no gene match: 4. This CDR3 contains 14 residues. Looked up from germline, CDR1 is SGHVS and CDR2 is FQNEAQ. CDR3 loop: CASRLAGGSETQYF. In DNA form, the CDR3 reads TGTGCCAGCAGGCTAGCGGGGGGGAGCGAGACCCAGTACTTC.

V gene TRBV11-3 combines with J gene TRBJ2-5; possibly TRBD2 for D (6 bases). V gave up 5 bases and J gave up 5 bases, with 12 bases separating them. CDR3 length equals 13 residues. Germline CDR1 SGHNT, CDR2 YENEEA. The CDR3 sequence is CASSKDAGETQYF. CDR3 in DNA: TGTGCCAGCAGCAAGGACGCGGGGGAGACCCAGTACTTC. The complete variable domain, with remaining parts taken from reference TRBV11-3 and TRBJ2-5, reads EAGVVQSPRYKIIEKKQPVAFWCNPISGHNTLYWYLQNLGQGPELLIRYENEEAVDDSQLPKDRFSAERLKGVDSTLKIQPAELGDSAVYLCASSKDAGETQYFGPGTRLLVL.

CDR3 protein: CASSPDPGKGTIYF. CDR3 in DNA: TGTGCCAGCAGCCCCGACCCGGGGAAAGGGACCATATATTTT. The gene calls are TRBV9 and TRBJ1-3; D gene ambiguous. Germline V gene data show CDR1 as SGDLS and CDR2 as YYNGEE. V was pared by 4 bases and J by 10 bases, with 18 bases between. This CDR3 comprises 14 residues.

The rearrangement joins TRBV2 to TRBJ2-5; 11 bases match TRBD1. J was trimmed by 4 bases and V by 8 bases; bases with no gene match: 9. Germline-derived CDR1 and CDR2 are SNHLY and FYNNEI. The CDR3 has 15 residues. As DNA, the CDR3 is TGTGCCAGCCAACGGGACAGGGGGAAGGGAGAGACCCAGTACTTC. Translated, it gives CASQRDRGKGETQYF.

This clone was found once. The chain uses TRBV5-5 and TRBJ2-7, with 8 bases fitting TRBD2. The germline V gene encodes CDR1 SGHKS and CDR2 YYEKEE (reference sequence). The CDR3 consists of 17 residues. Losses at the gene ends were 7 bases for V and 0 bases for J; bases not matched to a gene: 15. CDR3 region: CASYLGLAGSSSYEQYF. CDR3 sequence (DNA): TGTGCCAGCTACTTGGGGCTAGCGGGCTCGAGCTCCTACGAGCAGTACTTC.

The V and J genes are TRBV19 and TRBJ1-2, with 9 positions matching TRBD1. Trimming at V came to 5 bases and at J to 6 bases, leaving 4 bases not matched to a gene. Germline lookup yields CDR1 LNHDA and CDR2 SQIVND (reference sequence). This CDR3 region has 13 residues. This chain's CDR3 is CASSRGQGHGYTF. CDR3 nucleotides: TGTGCCAGTAGTCGGGGACAGGGCCATGGCTACACCTTC.

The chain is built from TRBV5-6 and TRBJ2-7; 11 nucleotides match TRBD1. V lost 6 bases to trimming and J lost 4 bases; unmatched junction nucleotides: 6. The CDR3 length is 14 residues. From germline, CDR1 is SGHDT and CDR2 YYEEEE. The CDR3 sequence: CASKFRDRGYEQYF. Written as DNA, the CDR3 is TGTGCCAGCAAGTTCCGGGACAGGGGGTACGAGCAGTACTTC.

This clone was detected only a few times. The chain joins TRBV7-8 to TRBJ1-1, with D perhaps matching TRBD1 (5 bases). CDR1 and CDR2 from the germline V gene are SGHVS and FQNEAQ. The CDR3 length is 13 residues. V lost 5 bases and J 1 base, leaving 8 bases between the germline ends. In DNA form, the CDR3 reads TGTGCCAGCAGCGACCAGGGGAACACTGAAGCTTTCTTT. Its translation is CASSDQGNTEAFF.

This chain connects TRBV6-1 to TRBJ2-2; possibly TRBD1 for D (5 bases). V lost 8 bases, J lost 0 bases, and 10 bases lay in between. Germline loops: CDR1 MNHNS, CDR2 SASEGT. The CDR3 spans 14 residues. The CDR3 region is CASGWGANTGELFF. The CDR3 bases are TGTGCCAGCGGGTGGGGCGCGAACACCGGGGAGCTGTTTTTT.